The 5 T cell receptor beta chains in this list originate from one sample, sequenced in a study of cytomegalovirus exposure and HLA in healthy donors. PCR used 60 Vbeta primers and 13 Jbeta primers. Sequencing used immunoSEQ multiplex PCR; TCRdb keeps in-frame clones, though not all of them. In the table there are 200,000 or so clones, 80% to 85% of which are singletons. Sequenced input: PBMCs. These receptors all stem from a woman in her forties or fifties in good health and CMV-seropositive.

The V call is TRBV30, the J call TRBJ1-4, with D maybe TRBD1 (5 bases). CDR1 is GTSNPN, CDR2 SVGIG, per germline (reference sequence). Trimming took 4 bases from V and 4 from J, leaving 13 bases between them. The CDR3 extends over 14 amino acids. CDR3 amino acids: CAWTEDSYNEKLFF. CDR3 DNA: TGTGCCTGGACGGAAGACAGTTATAATGAAAAACTGTTTTTT. Drawing the rest from reference TRBV30 and TRBJ1-4, the complete variable domain is SQTIHQWPATLVQPVGSPLSLECTVEGTSNPNLYWYRQAAGRGLQLLFYSVGIGQISSEVPQNLSASRPQDRQFILSSKKLLLSDSGFYLCAWTEDSYNEKLFFGSGTQLSVL.

This rearrangement joins TRBV4-1 to TRBJ1-3; no clear D gene. The CDR3 is made up of 14 amino acids. Trimming took 4 bases from V and 3 from J, leaving 10 bases between them. Per germline, CDR1 MGHRA and CDR2 YSYEKL. CDR3 DNA: TGCGCCAGCAGCCGGTCCGGACTTGGAAACACCATATATTTT. Translation: CASSRSGLGNTIYF.

The V and J genes are TRBV6-1 and TRBJ2-5; 9 bases are a match to TRBD1. The DNA end is more similar to TRBJ2-7, so the J call may be wrong. The germline CDR1 and CDR2 sequences are MNHNS and SASEGT. This CDR3 contains 13 residues. The CDR3 loop is CASGTGPSYEQYF. In DNA, the CDR3 is TGTGCCAGTGGGACAGGGCCGTCGTACGAGCAGTACTTC.

The genes are TRBV29-1 and TRBJ1-2; 8 bases are shared with TRBD1. Per germline, CDR1 SQVTM and CDR2 ANQGSEA. Unmatched junction bases numbered 4, after V lost 3 bases and J lost 7 bases. This CDR3 spans 12 amino acids. The CDR3 is CSVDTGGSGYTF. The DNA for the CDR3 is TGCAGCGTTGACACAGGGGGAAGTGGCTACACCTTC.

This chain connects TRBV19 to TRBJ2-5; TRBD2 matches at 8 bases. Trimming removed 4 bases from V and 2 bases from J; junction bases left unmatched: 3. The germline gives CDR1 LNHDA, CDR2 SQIVND (reference sequence). The CDR3 loop spans 14 amino acids. The chain's CDR3 is CASSKASGQETQYF. CDR3 DNA: TGTGCCAGTAGTAAGGCTAGCGGGCAAGAGACCCAGTACTTC.